The T cell receptor (beta chain) under discussion was sequenced for a study of shared clonotypes between healthy human individuals (dated by TCRdb to 2020 to 2021). For the study in its entirety: The cohort comprised a couple of women and a few men aged 18 to 49 years. Different laboratories and diverse techniques were used to prepare libraries and sequence TCR repertoires, to increase sequencing depth and limit assay-specific biases. Blood TCR repertoires of a handful of healthy adults were deeply sequenced to estimate repertoire size and the extent of clonotype sharing between individuals. Per donor, leukapheresis produced somewhere between about 0.8 and 9 billion PBMCs. For each donor, CD4 naive and CD4 memory were each run on three plates, CD8 naive on two plates, and CD8 memory on one plate.

The donors were healthy, HIV-negative adults who had no recently reported acute infections or vaccinations. Only Caucasian adults living in Nashville, Tennessee, USA were represented among the donors. CD4+ T cells were enriched by magnetic negative selection, after which naive cells were positively selected on CD45RA and the negative fraction was taken as the memory subset. Blood was obtained by leukapheresis, after which PBMCs were separated by Ficoll-Histopaque density gradient centrifugation and cryopreserved in liquid nitrogen vapor phase. Analytical flow cytometry was used to check the purity and quantity of every magnetically sorted T cell population. From each sorted fraction, genomic DNA was isolated and quantified by UV absorbance on a Nanodrop 2000c. The junction shows trimming of 1 base on V and 4 bases on J, plus 9 bases between the germline ends. From its cysteine to its phenylalanine, the CDR3 spans 14 amino acids. The retained sequence is limited to the CDR3, 42 bases, with the frame set at the first base. The CDR1 and CDR2 encoded by the germline V gene (reference sequence) are SGHNT and YYREEE.

TCR CDR3 regions were amplified from genomic DNA by multiplex PCR using the deep immunoSEQ assay. Genomic DNA extracted from each cell subset was distributed evenly over all wells of several immunoSEQ 96-well plates, and each plate served as one replicate. For sorted subsets, 200 ng of genomic DNA, equivalent to some 30,000 T cell genomes, went into each replicate PCR. Purified libraries were measured with a Qubit 3.0 fluorometer, size-checked on a Bioanalyzer 2100, and measured again with the KAPA Library Quantification kit. Every immunoSEQ 96-well plate was sequenced on a dedicated single-read 150-cycle Illumina NextSeq 550 flow cell. Turning to the authors' computational methods: Because only junctional sequences without quality scores were contained in the immunoSEQ output, filtering matching that applied to full-length reads could not be performed. To assign V/J genes and CDR3, sequences were annotated using PyIR, a Python wrapper for IgBLAST v1.9, with IMGT germline references. Reads with weak V/J assignments (E-value above 1e-6), missing CDR3, stop codons, out-of-frame junctions, or ambiguous translated residues were removed. V3J clonotypes were defined as sequences sharing the same inferred V gene, J gene, and CDR3 amino acid sequence. Percentage overlap between repertoires was computed as shared unique clonotypes divided by the size of the smaller repertoire. RTK rarefaction, the Chao1 estimator, and Recon v2.1 estimates of unobserved clonotypes were used to assess repertoire richness. For all TCRbeta clonotypes obtained by the gDNA method from a few donors, generation probabilities were computed with OLGA. Drawn from immuneACCESS, this table holds only the in-frame rearrangements with V and J called that TCRdb kept. Clones are partly lost; checked studies trace under half to an unresolved V gene and leave the rest unexplained. D and trimming come from the DNA, and the V and J calls and clone size come from that table. In this sample the table shows around 1.6 million clones, around 98% of which occur a single time. The ten most abundant clones make up around 0.45% of the sample.

Comment on this clone: What antigen it recognizes has not been identified. No much larger clone exists at a distance of one base, and base qualities are not known.

Results the study describes overall, beyond this receptor: Sampling was restricted to blood, and TCR repertoires in tissue are likely to differ from TCR repertoires in blood. Pairwise subsampling led to the expectation that sequencing depth would affect the degree of clonotype sharing among donors. Across a few donors, approximately 5% of naive CD4, 3.5% of naive CD8, about 2.3% of memory CD4, and approximately 0.4% of memory CD8 clonotypes were shared. Because the study included a small number of donors, the genetic and exposure-history diversity represented was limited. Naive subsets generally had larger estimated clonotype richness than memory subsets. Incomplete sequencing was indicated by rarefaction of sorted-subset datasets, despite the large sequencing depth. Compared with non-shared clonotypes, clonotypes shared by all four sorted-subset donors had higher generation probabilities.

The chain couples TRBV5-4 to TRBJ2-1; the D element might be TRBD1 or TRBD2, as each aligns at 5 bases. What was sequenced was naive CD4+ T cells sorted from blood. The cell subset or site tag for this specimen amounts to: CD45RA+ positively selected. The source is a man aged 25 to 40 in good health. The DNA sequence is TGTGCCAGCAGCTTGTTGGGACGGTACAATGAGCAGTTCTTC. Its product reads: CASSLLGRYNEQFF.